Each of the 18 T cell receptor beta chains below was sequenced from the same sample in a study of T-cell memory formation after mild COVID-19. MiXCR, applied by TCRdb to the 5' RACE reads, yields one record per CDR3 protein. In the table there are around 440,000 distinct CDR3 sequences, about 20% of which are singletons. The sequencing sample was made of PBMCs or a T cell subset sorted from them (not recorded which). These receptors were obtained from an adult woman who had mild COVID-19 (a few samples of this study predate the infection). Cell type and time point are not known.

CDR3 sequence reads: CASSPAPPGANVLTF. The CDR3 DNA follows: TGTGCCAGCAGCCCAGCCCCTCCTGGGGCCAACGTCCTGACTTTC. This chain uses TRBV7-2 with TRBJ2-6; no definite D call. Germline CDR1 is SGHTA and CDR2 is FQGNSA. Trimming took 5 bases from V and 2 from J, leaving 10 bases between them. CDR3 length: 15 residues.

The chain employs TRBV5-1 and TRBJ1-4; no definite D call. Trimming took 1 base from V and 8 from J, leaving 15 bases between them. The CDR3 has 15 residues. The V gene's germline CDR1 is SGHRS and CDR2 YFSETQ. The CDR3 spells CASSLWTSVGEKLFF. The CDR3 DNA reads TGCGCCAGCAGCTTGTGGACGTCCGTGGGGGAAAAACTGTTTTTT.

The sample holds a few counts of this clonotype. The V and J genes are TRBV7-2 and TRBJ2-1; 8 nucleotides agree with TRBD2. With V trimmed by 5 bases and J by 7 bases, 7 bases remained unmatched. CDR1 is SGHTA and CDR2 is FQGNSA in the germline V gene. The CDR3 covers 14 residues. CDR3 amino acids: CASSPRGGENEQFF. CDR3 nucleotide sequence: TGTGCCAGCAGCCCCCGGGGGGGAGAAAATGAGCAGTTCTTC.

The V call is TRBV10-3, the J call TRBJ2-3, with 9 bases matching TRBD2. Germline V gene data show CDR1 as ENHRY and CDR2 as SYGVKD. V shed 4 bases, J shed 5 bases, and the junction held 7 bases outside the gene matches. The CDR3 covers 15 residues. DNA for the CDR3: TGTGCCATCAGTGGCCTAGCGGGGAGGGGAGATACGCAGTATTTT. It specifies CAISGLAGRGDTQYF.

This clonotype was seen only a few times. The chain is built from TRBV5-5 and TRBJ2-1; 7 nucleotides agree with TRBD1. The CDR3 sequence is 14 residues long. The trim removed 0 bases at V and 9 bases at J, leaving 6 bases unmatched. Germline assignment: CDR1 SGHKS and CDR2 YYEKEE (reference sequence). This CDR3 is CASSLGQGFGEQFF. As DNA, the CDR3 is TGTGCCAGCAGCTTGGGACAGGGATTTGGTGAGCAGTTCTTC.

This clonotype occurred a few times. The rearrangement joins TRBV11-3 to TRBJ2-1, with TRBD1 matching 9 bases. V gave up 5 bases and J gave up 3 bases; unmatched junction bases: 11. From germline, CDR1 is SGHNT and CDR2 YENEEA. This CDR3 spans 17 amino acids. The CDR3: CASSPSGTGSLYNEQFF. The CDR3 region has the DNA TGTGCCAGCAGCCCATCGGGGACAGGGTCACTCTACAATGAGCAGTTCTTC.

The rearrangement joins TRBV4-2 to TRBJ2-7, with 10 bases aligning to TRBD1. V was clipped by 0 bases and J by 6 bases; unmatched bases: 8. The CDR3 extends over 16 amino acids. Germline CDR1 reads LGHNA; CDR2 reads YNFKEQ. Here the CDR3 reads CASSQEPGDRGSEQYF. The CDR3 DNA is TGTGCCAGCAGCCAAGAACCCGGGGACAGGGGAAGCGAGCAGTACTTC.

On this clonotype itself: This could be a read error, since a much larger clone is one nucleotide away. The DNA for the CDR3 is TGCGCCAGCAGCCAACTCGAGTGTGCGGCTCTCTACGAGCAGTACTTC. This encodes CASSQLECAALYEQYF. The rearrangement uses TRBV4-1 and TRBJ2-7; unclear D gene. Trimming took 2 bases from V and 3 from J, leaving 17 bases between them. CDR1 and CDR2 from the germline V gene are MGHRA and YSYEKL. The length of the CDR3 is 16 residues.

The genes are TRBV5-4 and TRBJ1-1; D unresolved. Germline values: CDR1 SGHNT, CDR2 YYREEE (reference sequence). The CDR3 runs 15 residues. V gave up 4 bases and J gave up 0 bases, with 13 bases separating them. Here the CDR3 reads CASSAPGSVNTEAFF. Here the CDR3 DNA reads TGTGCCAGCAGCGCTCCCGGCTCAGTGAACACTGAAGCTTTCTTT.

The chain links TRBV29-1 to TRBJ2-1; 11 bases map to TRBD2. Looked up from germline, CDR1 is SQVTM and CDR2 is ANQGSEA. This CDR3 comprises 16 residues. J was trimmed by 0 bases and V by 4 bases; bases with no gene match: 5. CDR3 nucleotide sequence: TGCAGCGTTGCGGGACTAGCGGCCGTCTCCTACAATGAGCAGTTCTTC. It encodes CSVAGLAAVSYNEQFF.

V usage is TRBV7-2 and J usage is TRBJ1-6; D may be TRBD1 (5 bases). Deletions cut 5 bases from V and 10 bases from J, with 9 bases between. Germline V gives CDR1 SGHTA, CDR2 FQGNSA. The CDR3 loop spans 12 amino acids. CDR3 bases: TGTGCCAGCAGCCCACAGGACTCACCCCTCCACTTT. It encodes CASSPQDSPLHF.

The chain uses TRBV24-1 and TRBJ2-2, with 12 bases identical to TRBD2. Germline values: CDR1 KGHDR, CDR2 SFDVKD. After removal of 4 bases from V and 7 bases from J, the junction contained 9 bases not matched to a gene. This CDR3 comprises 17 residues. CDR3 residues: CATSDPRTSGTVGELFF. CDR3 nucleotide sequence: TGTGCCACCAGTGACCCTAGGACTAGCGGGACAGTCGGGGAGCTGTTTTTT.

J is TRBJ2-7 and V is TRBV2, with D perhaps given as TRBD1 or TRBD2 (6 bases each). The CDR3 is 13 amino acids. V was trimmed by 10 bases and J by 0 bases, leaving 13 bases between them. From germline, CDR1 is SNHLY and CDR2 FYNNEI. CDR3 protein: CAMTGDTSYEQYF. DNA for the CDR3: TGTGCCATGACGGGGGACACCTCCTACGAGCAGTACTTC.

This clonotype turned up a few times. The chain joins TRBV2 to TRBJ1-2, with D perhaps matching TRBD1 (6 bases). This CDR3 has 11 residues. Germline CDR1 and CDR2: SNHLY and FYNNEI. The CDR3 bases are TGTGCAGCAAGGCAGGGGTTTGGCTACACCTTC. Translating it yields CAARQGFGYTF. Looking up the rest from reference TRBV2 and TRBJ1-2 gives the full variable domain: EPEVTQTPSHQVTQMGQEVILRCVPISNHLYFYWYRQILGQKVEFLVSFYNNEISEKSEIFDDQFSVERPDGSNFTLKIRSTKLEDSAMYFCAARQGFGYTFGSGTRLTVV.

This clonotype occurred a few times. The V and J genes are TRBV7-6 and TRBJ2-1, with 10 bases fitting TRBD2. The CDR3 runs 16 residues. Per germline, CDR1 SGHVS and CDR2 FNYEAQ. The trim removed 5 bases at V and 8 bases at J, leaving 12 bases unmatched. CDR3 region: CASSAYPSGSRDEQFF. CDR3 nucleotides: TGTGCCAGCAGCGCCTACCCTAGCGGGAGTAGGGATGAGCAGTTCTTC.

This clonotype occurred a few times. CDR3 in DNA: TGCAGCGTAGAGTGGAGGGTAGGGTTCTATGGCTACACCTTC. As protein: CSVEWRVGFYGYTF. This chain links TRBV29-1 with TRBJ1-2, with D uncertain. The CDR3 contains 14 residues. CDR1 is SQVTM, CDR2 ANQGSEA, per germline. Trimming took off 6 bases at V and 4 bases at J, with 18 bases between the two ends. Full variable domain (rest looked up from reference TRBV29-1 and TRBJ1-2): SAVISQKPSRDICQRGTSLTIQCQVDSQVTMMFWYRQQPGQSLTLIATANQGSEATYESGFVIDKFPISRPNLTFSTLTVSNMSPEDSSIYLCSVEWRVGFYGYTFGSGTRLTVV.

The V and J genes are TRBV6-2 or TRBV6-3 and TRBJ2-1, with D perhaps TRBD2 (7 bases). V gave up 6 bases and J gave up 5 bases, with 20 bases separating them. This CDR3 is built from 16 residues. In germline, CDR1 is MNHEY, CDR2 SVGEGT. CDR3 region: CASRYLAEGGHNEQFF. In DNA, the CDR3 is TGTGCCAGCAGATACCTAGCGGAGGGGGGGCACAATGAGCAGTTCTTC.

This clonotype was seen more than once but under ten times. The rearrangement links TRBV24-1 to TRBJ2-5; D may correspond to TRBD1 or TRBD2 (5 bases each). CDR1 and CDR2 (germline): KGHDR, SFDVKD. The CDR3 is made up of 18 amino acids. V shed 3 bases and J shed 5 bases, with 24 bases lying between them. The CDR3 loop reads CATSDNDRGRVVKETQYF. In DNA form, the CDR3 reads TGTGCCACCAGTGATAACGACCGGGGCCGGGTGGTTAAGGAGACCCAGTACTTC.